Listed here are 26 T cell receptor beta chains from one sample, sequenced in a study of cytomegalovirus exposure and HLA in healthy donors. PCR employed 60 Vbeta and 13 Jbeta primers. TCRdb's table, derived via immunoSEQ multiplex PCR, lists solely in-frame clones and lacks some. The sample has tens of thousands of clones; 75% are singletons. The sequenced sample was PBMCs. Receptors originate from a man in his forties or fifties in good health and CMV-seronegative.

V is TRBV6-6 and J is TRBJ1-3; possibly TRBD1 for D (5 bases). The V end lost 2 bases, the J end lost 4 bases, and 15 bases lay between the germline ends. CDR3 length equals 16 residues. Germline loops: CDR1 MNHNY, CDR2 SVGAGI (reference sequence). As DNA, the CDR3 is TGTGCCAGCAGTTACCCCAGGGAAATCTCGGGAAACACCATATATTTT. Translation gives CASSYPREISGNTIYF.

This clone came up a few times. This chain connects TRBV2 to TRBJ1-5; no clear D gene. Trimming cost V 8 bases and J 2 bases, with 19 bases left between them. The germline gives CDR1 SNHLY, CDR2 FYNNEI. The CDR3 loop spans 16 amino acids. The DNA for the CDR3 is TGTGCCAGCCGAAGGGAGGGCCCGGGAGGCAATCAGCCCCAGCATTTT. As protein: CASRREGPGGNQPQHF.

The V and J genes are TRBV28 and TRBJ1-4; 9 nucleotides match TRBD1. Germline values: CDR1 MDHEN, CDR2 SYDVKM. Trimming took 3 bases from V and 7 from J; bases not matched to a gene: 3. This CDR3 contains 14 residues. The CDR3 sequence is CASSFWDRVEKLFF. The CDR3, as DNA: TGTGCCAGCAGTTTCTGGGACAGGGTTGAAAAACTGTTTTTT.

The rearrangement uses TRBV6-5 and TRBJ2-7, with a weak D call TRBD2 (5 bases). CDR1 and CDR2 from the germline V gene are MNHEY and SVGAGI. Trimming stripped 2 bases from V and 0 bases from J, with 5 bases between. This CDR3 region has 13 residues. The CDR3 DNA reads as TGTGCCAGCAGTTACGGACTCTCCTACGAGCAGTACTTC. This translates into CASSYGLSYEQYF.

V gene TRBV19 combines with J gene TRBJ2-7; 9 bases are a match to TRBD1. The CDR3 covers 14 residues. Germline V CDR1 and CDR2: LNHDA, SQIVND (reference sequence). V dropped 5 bases and J dropped 4; count of bases not matched to a gene: 6. CDR3 sequence (DNA): TGTGCCAGTAGTCCGGGACAGGGTGGGTACGAGCAGTACTTC. Residues: CASSPGQGGYEQYF.

This clone appeared once. The V gene is TRBV5-1, the J gene TRBJ2-1, with 13 bases matching TRBD2. CDR1 and CDR2 from the germline V gene are SGHRS and YFSETQ. With V trimmed by 3 bases and J by 6 bases, 0 bases remained unmatched. This CDR3 contains 14 residues. CDR3 DNA: TGCGCCAGCAGCTGGACTAGCGGGAGCAATGAGCAGTTCTTC. It specifies CASSWTSGSNEQFF.

This rearrangement joins TRBV4-1 to TRBJ1-1, with a tentative D call TRBD1 (6 bases). Germline V gene sequence: CDR1 MGHRA, CDR2 YSYEKL. Trimming took off 0 bases at V and 4 bases at J, with 12 bases between the two ends. CDR3 length: 15 residues. The CDR3 DNA reads TGCGCCAGCAGCCAAGATACAGGGTCTACCACTGAAGCTTTCTTT. Translated, it gives CASSQDTGSTTEAFF.

The rearrangement joins TRBV5-6 to TRBJ1-5, with 9 bases fitting TRBD1. Germline CDR1 SGHDT, CDR2 YYEEEE. V was clipped by 1 base and J by 6 bases; unmatched bases: 5. The CDR3 is 15 residues long. The CDR3 DNA follows: TGTGCCAGCAGCTTGAGACAGGGGGGAAGTCAGCCCCAGCATTTT. Its protein is CASSLRQGGSQPQHF.

V gene TRBV9 combines with J gene TRBJ1-1; D unresolved. V was shortened by 3 bases and J by 2 bases, with 8 bases between the two germline ends. The CDR3 sequence is 13 residues long. In germline, CDR1 is SGDLS, CDR2 YYNGEE. CDR3 region: CASSGNINTEAFF. The CDR3 DNA follows: TGTGCCAGCAGCGGAAACATTAACACTGAAGCTTTCTTT.

The rearrangement uses TRBV15 and TRBJ2-7; D is possibly TRBD2 (6 bases). The length of the CDR3 is 13 residues. Looked up from germline, CDR1 is LNHNV and CDR2 is YYDKDF (reference sequence). The V end was cut by 0 bases, the J end by 5 bases, with 8 bases between. The CDR3 nucleotides are TGTGCCACCAGCAGAGAAGGAGGGGACGAGCAGTACTTC. Its protein is CATSREGGDEQYF.

V is TRBV11-2 and J is TRBJ1-2; no reliable D call. Trimming pared 3 bases from V and 3 bases from J, leaving 5 bases between. The CDR3 is 12 amino acids. Germline values: CDR1 SGHAT, CDR2 FQNNGV. The CDR3 here is CASSFTDYGYTF. The CDR3, as DNA: TGTGCCAGCAGCTTCACGGACTATGGCTACACCTTC.

There are a few counts of this clone. The rearrangement links TRBV12-5 to TRBJ2-7; the D is unclear. Per the germline V gene, CDR1 is LGHNT and CDR2 is FRNRAP. V dropped 7 bases and J dropped 2 bases, with 9 bases sitting between them. The CDR3 runs to 12 residues. Written as DNA, the CDR3 is TGTGCTAGTGCCCAACGGGCCTACGAGCAGTACTTC. It codes for CASAQRAYEQYF.

The chain employs TRBV28 and TRBJ1-4; TRBD1 is a possible D gene (6 bases). The germline CDR1 and CDR2 sequences are MDHEN and SYDVKM. This CDR3 has 14 residues. V shed 2 bases and J shed 7 bases, with 11 bases lying between them. CDR3 sequence (DNA): TGTGCCAGCAGTTTAAGGGGGTTGAGTGAAAAACTGTTTTTT. Residues: CASSLRGLSEKLFF.

The chain couples TRBV15 to TRBJ1-1; D unclear. CDR1 LNHNV and CDR2 YYDKDF come from the germline V gene (reference sequence). The CDR3 consists of 16 residues. Trimming stripped 1 base from V and 5 bases from J, with 17 bases between. The CDR3 DNA reads as TGTGCCACCAGCAGAGGCCCGGGAGGGATGGTTACTGAAGCTTTCTTT. It yields the protein CATSRGPGGMVTEAFF.

The chain employs TRBV7-8 and TRBJ1-2; 7 bases line up with TRBD1. This CDR3 has 14 amino acids. Per the germline V gene, CDR1 is SGHVS and CDR2 is FQNEAQ. V shed 5 bases, J shed 0 bases, and the junction held 3 bases outside the gene matches. CDR3 sequence: CASSRTGSNYGYTF. In DNA form, the CDR3 reads TGTGCCAGCAGCCGGACAGGTTCTAACTATGGCTACACCTTC.

Written as DNA, the CDR3 is TGTGCCAGCAGTTATCCCATAAGGCCTACTAGCTCCTACGAGCAGTACTTC. It is translated as CASSYPIRPTSSYEQYF. This chain connects TRBV28 to TRBJ2-7; D perhaps matches TRBD2 (5 bases). The length of the CDR3 is 17 residues. The V gene lost 4 bases and the J gene lost 0 bases, with 19 bases spanning the gap. Germline V CDR1 and CDR2: MDHEN, SYDVKM.

This chain connects TRBV7-8 to TRBJ1-1; weak D call: TRBD1 (6 bases). There are 16 residues in the CDR3. Trimming cost V 3 bases and J 1 base, with 15 bases left between them. The germline gives CDR1 SGHVS, CDR2 FQNEAQ. This CDR3 reads CASSFRPGHTNTEAFF. The CDR3, as DNA: TGTGCCAGCAGCTTCCGTCCGGGACACACGAACACTGAAGCTTTCTTT.

The rearrangement joins TRBV4-1 to TRBJ2-6; D not certain. There are 19 residues in the CDR3. V was trimmed by 0 bases and J by 0 bases, leaving 15 bases between them. Germline lookup yields CDR1 MGHRA and CDR2 YSYEKL. CDR3 coding DNA: TGCGCCAGCAGCCAAGATCCGGTAGCCCTTTTCTCTGGGGCCAACGTCCTGACTTTC. Encoded protein: CASSQDPVALFSGANVLTF.

The chain employs TRBV9 and TRBJ1-1; a weak D match, TRBD1 (5 bases). From germline, CDR1 is SGDLS and CDR2 YYNGEE. V lost 3 bases and J 0 bases, leaving 12 bases between the germline ends. This CDR3 spans 15 amino acids. DNA for the CDR3: TGTGCCAGCAGCGCGTGGGGCAGTCTGAACACTGAAGCTTTCTTT. It translates to CASSAWGSLNTEAFF. Supplemented by reference TRBV9 and TRBJ1-1, the full variable domain reads DSGVTQTPKHLITATGQRVTLRCSPRSGDLSVYWYQQSLDQGLQFLIQYYNGEERAKGNILERFSAQQFPDLHSELNLSSLELGDSALYFCASSAWGSLNTEAFFGQGTRLTVV.

This clone was counted a few times. The V call is TRBV7-9, the J call TRBJ1-2; D gene unclear. Trimming took off 3 bases at V and 2 bases at J, with 7 bases between the two ends. The CDR3 spans 13 residues. CDR1 is SEHNR and CDR2 is FQNEAQ in the germline V gene (reference sequence). CDR3 loop: CASSFPENYGYTF. The CDR3 DNA sequence: TGTGCCAGCAGCTTTCCGGAGAACTATGGCTACACCTTC. Full variable domain (remainder filled in from reference TRBV7-9 and TRBJ1-2): DTGVSQNPRHKITKRGQNVTFRCDPISEHNRLYWYRQTLGQGPEFLTYFQNEAQLEKSRLLSDRFSAERPKGSFSTLEIQRTEQGDSAMYLCASSFPENYGYTFGSGTRLTVV.

This clone was recorded once. The junction does not match germline at one end; this may be a read error. V gene TRBV2 combines with J gene TRBJ2-1; a weak D match, TRBD2 (7 bases). The CDR3 contains 14 residues. Germline CDR1 and CDR2: SNHLY and FYNNEI. CDR3 DNA: TGTGCCAGCAATGGCGGGGGCTCCAACAATGAGCAGTTCTTC. It specifies CASNGGGSNNEQFF.

The chain is built from TRBV15 and TRBJ1-1; no firm D call. There are 15 residues in the CDR3. The germline V gene has CDR1 LNHNV and CDR2 YYDKDF (reference sequence). The V and J ends lost 0 bases and 1 base respectively, with 9 bases between them. In DNA, the CDR3 is TGTGCCACCAGCAGAGAAGCCTACTCGAACACTGAAGCTTTCTTT. Its translation: CATSREAYSNTEAFF. Full variable domain (outside the CDR3, taken from reference TRBV15 and TRBJ1-1): DAMVIQNPRYQVTQFGKPVTLSCSQTLNHNVMYWYQQKSSQAPKLLFHYYDKDFNNEADTPDNFQSRRPNTSFCFLDIRSPGLGDTAMYLCATSREAYSNTEAFFGQGTRLTVV.

The chain is built from TRBV28 and TRBJ1-2; D possibly corresponds to TRBD1 (5 bases). Germline-derived CDR1 and CDR2 are MDHEN and SYDVKM. With 8 bases removed from V and 7 bases from J, the gap between germline ends came to 17 bases. The CDR3 runs 13 residues. CDR3 loop: CASRPGGGRGYTF. For the CDR3, the DNA is TGTGCCAGCCGCCCCGGGGGAGGTCGTGGCTACACCTTC.

This chain uses TRBV15 with TRBJ1-5, with TRBD1 identical over 7 bases. The CDR3 length is 14 residues. Germline values: CDR1 LNHNV, CDR2 YYDKDF (reference sequence). V lost 6 bases and J lost 2; bases outside the gene matches: 4. The CDR3 region has the DNA TGTGCCACCAGACTCGACAGGGGCAATCAGCCCCAGCATTTT. Its translation: CATRLDRGNQPQHF.

There are many counts of this clone. Other DNA sequences from this sample encode an identical CDR3 as well. The chain links TRBV5-6 to TRBJ1-1, with 10 positions matching TRBD1. The CDR3 extends over 15 amino acids. The ends lost 3 bases at V and 10 bases at J; junction bases unmatched: 12. The germline V gene encodes CDR1 SGHDT and CDR2 YYEEEE. The CDR3: CASSSNARQGAGAFF. The CDR3 DNA follows: TGTGCCAGCAGCTCGAACGCACGACAGGGGGCAGGAGCTTTCTTT. Full variable domain (missing parts from reference TRBV5-6 and TRBJ1-1): DAGVTQSPTHLIKTRGQQVTLRCSPKSGHDTVSWYQQALGQGPQFIFQYYEEEERQRGNFPDRFSGHQFPNYSSELNVNALLLGDSALYLCASSSNARQGAGAFFGQGTRLTVV.

This chain uses TRBV6-4 with TRBJ2-3; a possible D gene is TRBD2 (5 bases). Germline loops: CDR1 MRHNA, CDR2 SNTAGT. The CDR3 has 13 residues. The germline V and J ends were trimmed by 4 bases and 1 base, with 6 bases remaining between them. The chain's CDR3 is CASSVEGTDTQYF. The CDR3 DNA sequence: TGTGCCAGCAGTGTGGAGGGCACAGATACGCAGTATTTT.